This T cell receptor beta chain derives from a study of cytomegalovirus exposure and HLA in healthy donors. The CDR3 contains 11 residues. From germline, CDR1 is SQVTM and CDR2 ANQGSEA. The V and J ends lost 8 bases and 6 bases respectively, with 14 bases between them. In regard to this clone: What it binds is unknown.

13 Jbeta primers and 60 Vbeta primers were used for the PCR. TCRdb keeps only in-frame clones here, not all; method: immunoSEQ multiplex PCR. The sample lists 95,000 to 120,000 clones; over 75% were seen once. Overall study results and limits: In a later analysis, HLA-C alleles had the fewest associated TCRs, DRB1 alleles the most.

The chain is built from TRBV29-1 and TRBJ2-7; a possible D gene is TRBD1 (6 bases). The sequence came from a woman in her twenties or thirties in good health and CMV-seropositive. Source material: PBMCs. The CDR3 spells CSLHQGGEQYF. DNA for the CDR3: TGCAGCCTACACCAAGGGGGCGAGCAGTACTTC.